These T cell receptor beta chains were read from a single sample in a study of blood T cell repertoires in COVID-19. The repertoire was sequenced with immunoSEQ multiplex PCR; TCRdb's copy has only in-frame clones and lacks some. The table has approximately 250,000 clones, about 83% seen once; the top ten hold about 1.5%. The sequencing input was peripheral blood. The receptor set was obtained from a woman between 35 and 50 years old who had recovered from COVID-19. The CDR3 runs from the conserved cysteine through the conserved F or W. D genes are given only for firm matches. Some rows mark clone size as missing; the rest say once, few, many or name a class of expanded clone.

v_call: TRBV7-9; d_call: .; j_call: TRBJ1-4; clone_size: once; cdr3_nt: TGTGCCAGCAGCCCCGGCCCGAAACCGGGAGCGTGGAGTGAAAAACTGTTTTTT; cdr3_aa: CASSPGPKPGAWSEKLFF
v_call: TRBV10-3; d_call: TRBD1; j_call: TRBJ1-5; clone_size: .; cdr3_nt: TGTGCCACCTTGACAGGGGGCAGTGATCAGCCCCAGCATTTT; cdr3_aa: CATLTGGSDQPQHF
v_call: TRBV6-6; d_call: .; j_call: TRBJ1-1; clone_size: .; cdr3_nt: TGTGCCAGCAACGATCGAGATAACACTGAAGCTTTCTTT; cdr3_aa: CASNDRDNTEAFF
v_call: TRBV2; d_call: TRBD1; j_call: TRBJ2-2; clone_size: .; cdr3_nt: TGTGCCAGCAGTCCCGGGACAGACTTTACCGGGGAGCTGTTTTTT; cdr3_aa: CASSPGTDFTGELFF
v_call: TRBV19; d_call: .; j_call: TRBJ2-7; clone_size: once; cdr3_nt: TGTGCCAGTAGCCGCGGACTTGACTCCTACGAGCAGTACTTC; cdr3_aa: CASSRGLDSYEQYF
v_call: TRBV20-1; d_call: .; j_call: TRBJ1-2; clone_size: .; cdr3_nt: TGCAGTGCTAACAGGGACTATGGCTACACCTTC; cdr3_aa: CSANRDYGYTF
v_call: TRBV28; d_call: .; j_call: TRBJ2-5; clone_size: .; cdr3_nt: TGTGCCAGCAGTCAGACTCGAAGTTTTGAGACCCAGTACTTC; cdr3_aa: CASSQTRSFETQYF
v_call: TRBV5-4; d_call: TRBD1; j_call: TRBJ1-1; clone_size: .; cdr3_nt: TGTGCCAGCAGCCTCGATCAGGACAGGGAAAACACGGCTTTCTTT; cdr3_aa: CASSLDQDRENTAFF
v_call: TRBV28; d_call: .; j_call: TRBJ1-2; clone_size: .; cdr3_nt: TGTGCCAGCAGTTCCGCAGGCCTTAATTATGGCTACACCTTC; cdr3_aa: CASSSAGLNYGYTF
v_call: TRBV27; d_call: TRBD1; j_call: TRBJ1-6; clone_size: few; cdr3_nt: TGTGCCAGCAGGACAGGGGATTCACCCCTCCACTTT; cdr3_aa: CASRTGDSPLHF
v_call: TRBV3-1/TRBV3-2; d_call: TRBD2; j_call: TRBJ2-1; clone_size: .; cdr3_nt: TGTGCCAGCAGCCCCCAGCGGGGGGTCTCCTACAATGAGCAGTTCTTC; cdr3_aa: CASSPQRGVSYNEQFF
v_call: TRBV30; d_call: TRBD2; j_call: TRBJ2-1; clone_size: .; cdr3_nt: TGTGCCTGGAGTGTACGGTTTAGCGGGGGGGAATACAATGAGCAGTTCTTC; cdr3_aa: CAWSVRFSGGEYNEQFF
v_call: TRBV11-3; d_call: .; j_call: TRBJ2-2; clone_size: .; cdr3_nt: TGTGCCAGCAGCTTACCGACAGCCCGTAGCTTGGAGCTGTTTTTT; cdr3_aa: CASSLPTARSLELFF
v_call: TRBV5-1; d_call: TRBD2; j_call: TRBJ2-3; clone_size: .; cdr3_nt: TGCGCCAGCAGCTATGGGACTAGCAGAGAATATACGCAGTATTTT; cdr3_aa: CASSYGTSREYTQYF
v_call: TRBV6-5; d_call: .; j_call: TRBJ1-5; clone_size: .; cdr3_nt: TGTGCCAGCATCAGGGACAAGAATCAGCCCCAGCATTTT; cdr3_aa: CASIRDKNQPQHF
v_call: TRBV7-9; d_call: .; j_call: TRBJ2-7; clone_size: few; cdr3_nt: TGTGCCAGCAGCTCTCGGGTTCGGGAGCCCTACGAGCAGTACTTC; cdr3_aa: CASSSRVREPYEQYF
v_call: TRBV7-3; d_call: TRBD1; j_call: TRBJ1-3; clone_size: .; cdr3_nt: TGTGCCAGCAGCCTACAGGGGGCTGGAAACACCATATATTTT; cdr3_aa: CASSLQGAGNTIYF
v_call: TRBV11-3; d_call: .; j_call: TRBJ2-3; clone_size: .; cdr3_nt: TGTGCCAGCAGCTTAGAAGCGGTTTACACAGATACGCAGTATTTT; cdr3_aa: CASSLEAVYTDTQYF
v_call: TRBV4-1; d_call: TRBD1; j_call: TRBJ2-1; clone_size: .; cdr3_nt: TGCGCCAGCAGCCCTCAGACAGGGGATTACAATGAGCAGTTCTTC; cdr3_aa: CASSPQTGDYNEQFF